The rows below give T cell receptor beta chains drawn from one sample of a study of CD8+ T cells in alopecia areata. Measured with immunoSEQ multiplex PCR; TCRdb has only the in-frame clones, and not every one. The sample lists 200,000 to 250,000 clones, about three fifths occurring once. Source: CD4+ T cells sorted from blood, taken at week 4, from a patient treated with tofacitinib. Receptors were obtained from a human donor with alopecia areata. Both conserved end residues are trimmed from each CDR3. Fields, in order: V gene, J gene, CDR3 protein.

V: TRBV5-1; J: TRBJ2-7; CDR3: ASSSDGDRASEQY
V: TRBV2; J: TRBJ2-6; CDR3: ASSELVSGANVLT
V: TRBV7-2; J: TRBJ2-3; CDR3: ASSSSRRLGVDTQY
V: TRBV5-5; J: TRBJ2-3; CDR3: ASSLGTSGVTDTQY
V: TRBV2; J: TRBJ2-7; CDR3: ASRATSHEQY
V: TRBV29-1; J: TRBJ1-6; CDR3: SVQLAGKKGSPLH
V: TRBV2; J: TRBJ2-2; CDR3: ASSLSPTGELF
V: TRBV29-1; J: TRBJ1-6; CDR3: SVRESVHSPLH
V: TRBV6-1; J: TRBJ1-1; CDR3: ASSGLGGNTEAF
V: TRBV28; J: TRBJ1-1; CDR3: ASSSGQNTEAF
V: TRBV7-2; J: TRBJ2-2; CDR3: ASSHRWGPAGELF
V: TRBV30; J: TRBJ1-4; CDR3: AWSLYGPLEKLF
V: TRBV25-1; J: TRBJ1-1; CDR3: ASTGTGTFTEAF
V: TRBV4-3; J: TRBJ1-1; CDR3: ASSPQWGNTEAF
V: TRBV27; J: TRBJ2-5; CDR3: ASGRRETQY
V: TRBV29-1; J: TRBJ1-1; CDR3: SVEYEGRKAF
V: TRBV29-1; J: TRBJ1-4; CDR3: SVPRGTGAGEKLF
V: TRBV4-1; J: TRBJ2-7; CDR3: ASSRTGGSYEQY
V: TRBV4-3; J: TRBJ2-5; CDR3: ASSPETGLRETQY
V: TRBV30; J: TRBJ2-3; CDR3: AWNLAGGSTDTQY
V: TRBV30; J: TRBJ1-2; CDR3: AHYRGEGYT
V: TRBV5-6; J: TRBJ1-6; CDR3: ASSLVVGRDSPLH